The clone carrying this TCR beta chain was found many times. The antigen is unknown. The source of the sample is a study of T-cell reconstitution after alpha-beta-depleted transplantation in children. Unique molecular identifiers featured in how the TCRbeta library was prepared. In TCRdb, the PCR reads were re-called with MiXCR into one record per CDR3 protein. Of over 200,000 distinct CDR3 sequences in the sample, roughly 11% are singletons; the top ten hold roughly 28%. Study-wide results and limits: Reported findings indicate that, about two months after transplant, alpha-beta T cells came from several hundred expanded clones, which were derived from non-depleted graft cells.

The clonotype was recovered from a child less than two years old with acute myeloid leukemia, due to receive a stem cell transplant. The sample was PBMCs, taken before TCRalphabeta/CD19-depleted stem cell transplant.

CDR3 loop: CASTTRGAVETQYF. As DNA, the CDR3 is TGTGCCAGCACCACGCGGGGGGCCGTGGAGACCCAGTACTTC. The chain combines TRBV7-9 with TRBJ2-5, with 8 positions matching TRBD2. In germline, CDR1 is SEHNR, CDR2 FQNEAQ (reference sequence). This CDR3 spans 14 amino acids. The V and J ends lost 7 bases and 5 bases, in that order; junction bases with no gene match: 9.